This TCR beta chain was obtained from a study of blood T cell repertoires in COVID-19 (dated by TCRdb to 2019 to 2021). Turning to the overall study: Samples covering the acute and convalescent phases of COVID-19 were provided by collaborators in the United States, Italy and Spain. The material from the prospective study consisted of cDNA or gDNA derived from T cells, B-cell-depleted T cells, or PBMCs. Deeply sampled blood TCRbeta repertoires from subjects exposed to, actively infected with, or recovered from COVID-19 were included in the dataset. A freely available public database, intended as a resource for researchers studying the immune response to SARS-CoV-2, is where the repertoires were released. Samples came from the ongoing ImmuneRACE study (first 160 participants) plus 1,254 subjects from 6 global collaborators. The sample metadata nearly always contained a de-identified subject ID, COVID-19 status, age in years and sex. Where available, HLA class I and class II types were obtained from metadata supplied by the sample provider rather than from assay-based typing.

TCRbeta CDR3 regions were amplified from genomic DNA using the immunoSEQ Assay, a bias-controlled multiplex PCR. On the authors' methods: Nucleated cell counts per sample were estimated from amplification of reference gene primers within the assay. To quantify the absolute abundance of each unique TCRbeta CDR3 rearrangement, sequence reads were collapsed and filtered. For each sample, productive Simpson clonality was calculated as the square root of Simpson's diversity index across productive rearrangements. The immuneACCESS repertoire file appears here via TCRdb, limited to in-frame rearrangements. These files lack a portion of the clones; in checked studies, under half of the deficit traces to unresolved V genes, and the cause of the others is not known. V, J and clone size derive from that table, while D and trimming were established from the DNA sequence. In this sample the table shows 350,000 to 450,000 clones, around nine tenths of which occur a single time. The top ten clonotypes cover around 2.9% of the sample.

Clipping removes 7 bases from V and 0 bases from J, with 9 as the unmatched junction base count. Counted from cysteine to phenylalanine, this CDR3 has 17 amino acids. Only CDR3 DNA remains: 51 bases, in frame from the first base. According to the germline V gene, CDR1 reads SQVTM and CDR2 reads ANQGSEA. Results and caveats for the whole study, not just this receptor: The amount of clinical and demographic metadata varied by source and participant and was provided uncurated.

Whole blood was collected in K2EDTA tubes by collaborating institutions according to the institutions' own protocols. For TCRbeta analysis, collaborators shipped samples as frozen whole blood, isolated PBMCs, or DNA extracted from either of those sample types. This clone was picked up one time. No cognate antigen has been identified for it. No per-base quality is available; no much larger clone lies one base away. The sequencing sample was made of peripheral blood. The chain is made from TRBV29-1 and TRBJ2-6; 10 bases in between match TRBD2. This receptor was taken from a human donor in a cohort sampled during active COVID-19. CDR3 reads: CSAYLSGRTSGANVLTF. The DNA sequence reads TGCAGCGCCTATCTTAGCGGGAGGACCTCTGGGGCCAACGTCCTGACTTTC.